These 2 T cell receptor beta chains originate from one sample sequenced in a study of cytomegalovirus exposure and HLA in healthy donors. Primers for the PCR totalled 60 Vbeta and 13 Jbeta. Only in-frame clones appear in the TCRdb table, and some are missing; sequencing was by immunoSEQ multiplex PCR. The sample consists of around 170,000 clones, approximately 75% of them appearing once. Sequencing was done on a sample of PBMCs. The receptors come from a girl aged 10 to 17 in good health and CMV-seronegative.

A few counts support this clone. The CDR3 here is CASSEGAGRGQPQHF. In DNA form, the CDR3 reads TGTGCCAGCAGTGAGGGGGCAGGGAGGGGGCAGCCCCAGCATTTT. J is TRBJ1-5 and V is TRBV6-4; D is possibly TRBD1 (6 bases). This CDR3 region has 15 residues. V lost 3 bases and J 7 bases, leaving 16 bases between the germline ends. Germline V gene sequence: CDR1 MRHNA, CDR2 SNTAGT.

CDR3 nucleotide sequence: TGCGCCAGCAGCTTGAGTAGGAGAATTAATGAAAAACTGTTTTTT. This gives the protein CASSLSRRINEKLFF. V usage is TRBV5-1 and J usage is TRBJ1-4; D gene unclear. Germline V gives CDR1 SGHRS, CDR2 YFSETQ. The CDR3 is 15 residues long. The V end lost 1 base, the J end lost 4 bases, and 11 bases lay between the germline ends.